Listed here is a single T cell receptor beta chain. The sample comes from a study of immune characterization of retroperitoneal liposarcoma. TCRdb processed the PCR reads anew with MiXCR; each CDR3 protein has one entry. This sample has around 2,000 distinct CDR3 sequences, with roughly a quarter found just once. This CDR3 has 15 amino acids. Germline V gives CDR1 MNHNS, CDR2 SASEGT. V was clipped by 7 bases and J by 8 bases; unmatched bases: 7. The sample consisted of tumor tissue. The J gene is TRBJ2-1, the V gene TRBV6-1; 14 nucleotides align to TRBD2. The receptor was isolated from a female donor with retroperitoneal liposarcoma. The CDR3 nucleotides read TGTGCCAGCACCCCCGGGACTAGCGGGAGACATGAGCAGTTCTTC. The encoded protein is CASTPGTSGRHEQFF.